The next 32 T cell receptor beta chains were all read from a single sample in a study of shared clonotypes between healthy human individuals (dated by TCRdb to between 2020 and 2021). Libraries came from the immunoSEQ multiplex PCR assay. TCRdb's version of the immuneACCESS table is confined to in-frame rearrangements and falls short of the full clone set. An unresolved V gene accounts for under half of the shortfall where checked; the remainder is of unknown origin. The sample contains over a million clones, roughly 96% of them found a single time. The ten largest clones add up to more than 0.9% of the sample. Sequenced material: naive CD4+ T cells sorted from blood. The cell subset or site tag for this specimen amounts to: CD45RA+ positively selected. These receptors were collected from a man aged 25-45 years in good health.

This clone appeared a single time. The rearrangement joins TRBV27 to TRBJ2-1; D gene unclear. Germline CDR1 and CDR2: MNHEY and SMNVEV (reference sequence). Trimming removed 2 bases from V and 2 bases from J, with 10 bases in between. This CDR3 has 15 amino acids. CDR3 coding DNA: TGTGCCAGCAGTTTAATCCGCCGGGCCTACAATGAGCAGTTCTTC. This sequence encodes CASSLIRRAYNEQFF.

This clone was seen just once. V is TRBV2 and J is TRBJ1-1; D possibly corresponds to TRBD1 (5 bases). The V end was cut by 7 bases, the J end by 11 bases, with 17 bases between. The CDR3 is 12 amino acids. CDR1 SNHLY and CDR2 FYNNEI come from the germline V gene. The CDR3 DNA reads TGTGCCAGCACTTCAGGGTGGGGTGAGGCTTTCTTT. This codes for CASTSGWGEAFF.

This rearrangement joins TRBV5-4 to TRBJ2-1; D is unclear. Between the trimmed V and J ends, which lost 3 bases and 7 bases, there was a span of 17 bases. CDR1 and CDR2 (germline): SGHNT, YYREEE (reference sequence). This CDR3 has 15 residues. The CDR3 loop is CASSWGGLLTNEQFF. CDR3 in DNA: TGTGCCAGCAGCTGGGGTGGGCTACTGACGAATGAGCAGTTCTTC.

The chain is built from TRBV7-3 and TRBJ2-1; perhaps TRBD2 as D (6 bases). Germline lookup yields CDR1 SGHTA and CDR2 FQGTGA. Trimming removed 0 bases at V and 4 bases at J, with 7 bases between. The CDR3 extends over 14 amino acids. This chain's CDR3 is CASSLTGLYNEQFF. DNA for the CDR3: TGTGCCAGCAGCTTAACAGGACTATACAATGAGCAGTTCTTC.

The gene calls are TRBV15 and TRBJ1-2, with TRBD1 matching 9 bases. The V gene end was trimmed by 4 bases and the J gene end by 0 bases; junction bases not matched to a gene: 3. This CDR3 region has 15 residues. CDR1 is LNHNV and CDR2 is YYDKDF in the germline V gene (reference sequence). As DNA, the CDR3 is TGTGCCACCAGCACCCGGACAGGGGCTAACTATGGCTACACCTTC. Its protein is CATSTRTGANYGYTF.

The V gene is TRBV6-1, the J gene TRBJ1-5; D might be TRBD1 (5 bases). The CDR3 is made up of 18 amino acids. Trimming removed 4 bases from V and 0 bases from J, with 19 bases in between. CDR1 and CDR2 from the germline V gene are MNHNS and SASEGT. The CDR3 nucleotides read TGTGCCAGCAGTGGACTGACAGAGGGATCGTATAGCAATCAGCCCCAGCATTTT. Its translation is CASSGLTEGSYSNQPQHF.

J is TRBJ2-5 and V is TRBV18; 7 positions match TRBD1. This CDR3 has 17 amino acids. Per germline, CDR1 KGHSH and CDR2 LQKENI. V shed 2 bases and J 1 base; nucleotides not matched to a gene: 10. Written as DNA, the CDR3 is TGTGCCAGCTCACCATTAGTGGGGACAGCAAGCCAAGAGACCCAGTACTTC. This encodes CASSPLVGTASQETQYF.

The chain joins TRBV4-3 to TRBJ2-7; D remains ambiguous. Germline V gene data show CDR1 as LGHNA and CDR2 as YSLEER. The CDR3 is made up of 14 amino acids. V dropped 1 base and J dropped 4 bases, with 11 bases sitting between them. The DNA for the CDR3 is TGCGCCAGCAGCCAAGCTCTGATCCGGTACGAGCAGTACTTC. Translating gives CASSQALIRYEQYF.

The chain carries TRBV6-5 and TRBJ2-7, with D uncertain. The ends were cut back, 4 bases at V and 3 bases at J, with 10 bases in the middle. The CDR3 runs 13 residues. The germline gives CDR1 MNHEY, CDR2 SVGAGI. CDR3 coding DNA: TGTGCCAGCAGTTCTTCCAGGTTCTACGAGCAGTACTTC. Amino acid sequence: CASSSSRFYEQYF.

The J gene is TRBJ2-1, the V gene TRBV20-1; D unclear. From germline, CDR1 is DFQATT and CDR2 SNEGSKA (reference sequence). Trimming shortened V by 3 bases and J by 13 bases, and 10 bases separated the two germline ends. There are 10 residues in the CDR3. CDR3 DNA sequence: TGCAGTGCTAGTAGTGAGGAACAGTTCTTC. This sequence encodes CSASSEEQFF.

The gene calls are TRBV13 and TRBJ2-3; D uncertain. The CDR3 loop spans 15 amino acids. Germline-derived CDR1 and CDR2 are PRHDT and FYEKMQ (reference sequence). V shed 3 bases and J shed 1 base, with 11 bases lying between them. CDR3 nucleotide sequence: TGTGCCAGCAGCTTGGGCGGCCAGGGCACAGATACGCAGTATTTT. Protein product: CASSLGGQGTDTQYF.

In DNA, the CDR3 is TGTGCCAGCAGTCACACTAGCGGGAGACTATCTGGGGCCAACGTCCTGACTTTC. Its protein product is CASSHTSGRLSGANVLTF. The V gene is TRBV27, the J gene TRBJ2-6; 11 bases map to TRBD2. The length of the CDR3 is 18 residues. Germline lookup yields CDR1 MNHEY and CDR2 SMNVEV (reference sequence). V lost 5 bases, J lost 1 base, and 7 bases stayed unmatched.

The rearrangement links TRBV11-2 to TRBJ2-1; TRBD2 matches 7 bases. CDR3 length equals 17 residues. CDR1 is SGHAT and CDR2 is FQNNGV in the germline V gene. The junction had 6 bases not matched to a gene; V was cut back by 1 base and J by 0 bases. The CDR3 sequence: CASSLGGAGSSYNEQFF. The CDR3 coding sequence is TGTGCCAGCAGCTTAGGAGGAGCGGGGAGCTCCTACAATGAGCAGTTCTTC. The whole variable domain, filled in from reference TRBV11-2 and TRBJ2-1, reads EAGVAQSPRYKIIEKRQSVAFWCNPISGHATLYWYQQILGQGPKLLIQFQNNGVVDDSQLPKDRFSAERLKGVDSTLKIQPAKLEDSAVYLCASSLGGAGSSYNEQFFGPGTRLTVL.

The chain links TRBV18 to TRBJ1-1; possible D gene TRBD1, 6 bases. The CDR3 is 13 residues long. The germline V gene encodes CDR1 KGHSH and CDR2 LQKENI. Between the trimmed V and J ends, which lost 5 bases and 1 base, there was a span of 8 bases. CDR3 DNA sequence: TGTGCCAGCTCAGCGGACAGGAACACTGAAGCTTTCTTT. Protein product: CASSADRNTEAFF.

This clone was recorded once. This CDR3 is CASSPGVGGNYEQYF. The CDR3 nucleotides read TGTGCCAGCAGCCCGGGCGTGGGTGGGAACTACGAGCAGTACTTC. The chain recombines TRBV5-6 with TRBJ2-7, with no clear D. The germline V gene has CDR1 SGHDT and CDR2 YYEEEE. V shed 4 bases and J shed 3 bases, with 17 bases lying between them. The CDR3 has 15 residues.

The genes are TRBV2 and TRBJ1-5, with D possibly matching TRBD1 (6 bases). This CDR3 is 14 amino acids long. V was clipped by 7 bases and J by 5 bases, with 15 bases between them. CDR1 and CDR2 from the germline V gene are SNHLY and FYNNEI. The CDR3 region has the DNA TGTGCCAGCATCAAAAGTGCAGGGGATCAGCCCCAGCATTTT. Protein sequence: CASIKSAGDQPQHF.

The chain has TRBV5-5 and TRBJ2-3; the match to TRBD2 covers 16 bases. Germline CDR1 reads SGHKS; CDR2 reads YYEKEE (reference sequence). The CDR3 spans 17 residues. V lost 0 bases and J lost 4; bases outside the gene matches: 2. CDR3 sequence reads: CASSLGGTSGRADTQYF. CDR3 bases: TGTGCCAGCAGCTTGGGTGGGACTAGCGGGAGGGCAGATACGCAGTATTTT.

Remarks on this clone: The same CDR3 can be traced to other DNA sequences in this sample. The chain joins TRBV5-1 to TRBJ2-5; 8 bases match TRBD2. Germline CDR1 is SGHRS and CDR2 is YFSETQ. V lost 2 bases to trimming and J lost 5 bases; unmatched junction nucleotides: 5. The CDR3 is 14 residues long. This chain's CDR3 is CASSFSGREETQYF. In nucleotides, the CDR3 is TGCGCCAGCAGCTTCAGCGGGAGAGAGGAGACCCAGTACTTC.

This chain uses TRBV5-1 with TRBJ2-3; D is ambiguous. V lost 1 base, J lost 6 bases, and 9 bases lay in between. Germline V lookup: CDR1 SGHRS, CDR2 YFSETQ. The length of the CDR3 is 13 residues. The CDR3 DNA reads as TGCGCCAGCAGCTTGCTCCCCTCGGATACGCAGTATTTT. Its protein is CASSLLPSDTQYF. Looking up the rest from reference TRBV5-1 and TRBJ2-3 gives the full variable domain: KAGVTQTPRYLIKTRGQQVTLSCSPISGHRSVSWYQQTPGQGLQFLFEYFSETQRNKGNFPGRFSGRQFSNSRSEMNVSTLELGDSALYLCASSLLPSDTQYFGPGTRLTVL.

The chain links TRBV5-1 to TRBJ2-3; the D is unclear. Trimming left V 1 base short and J 4 bases short, with 10 bases between. CDR3 size: 14 residues. Germline assignment: CDR1 SGHRS and CDR2 YFSETQ. CDR3 sequence: CASSLSIAADTQYF. CDR3 sequence (DNA): TGCGCCAGCAGCTTGAGTATTGCCGCAGATACGCAGTATTTT.

The rearrangement joins TRBV9 to TRBJ2-7; 12 bases line up with TRBD2. Germline V gene lookup returns CDR1 SGDLS and CDR2 YYNGEE. J gave up 7 bases and V 3 bases, and 5 bases lay outside the gene matches. This CDR3 is 14 amino acids long. CDR3 sequence reads: CASSGTSGTVEQYF. CDR3 nucleotides: TGTGCCAGCAGCGGGACTAGCGGGACCGTAGAGCAGTACTTC.

The rearrangement links TRBV19 to TRBJ1-5; D remains unclear. V shed 2 bases and J shed 2 bases, with 7 bases lying between them. The CDR3 sequence is 14 residues long. The germline gives CDR1 LNHDA, CDR2 SQIVND (reference sequence). The CDR3 DNA follows: TGTGCCAGTAGTATAATCTTAGGCAATCAGCCCCAGCATTTT. The encoded protein is CASSIILGNQPQHF.

The rearrangement joins TRBV19 to TRBJ2-1; 7 bases agree with TRBD2. Germline V gene sequence: CDR1 LNHDA, CDR2 SQIVND (reference sequence). This CDR3 has 15 residues. J gave up 4 bases and V 3 bases, and 6 bases lay outside the gene matches. DNA for the CDR3: TGTGCCAGTAGTATCACTAGCGTTCAATACAATGAGCAGTTCTTC. It specifies CASSITSVQYNEQFF.

The chain recombines TRBV10-1 with TRBJ2-3; 7 bases are shared with TRBD2. This CDR3 comprises 15 residues. The germline CDR1 and CDR2 sequences are WNHNN and SYGVQD (reference sequence). The trim removed 5 bases at V and 3 bases at J, leaving 8 bases unmatched. CDR3 coding DNA: TGCGCCAGCAGTCAAAGCGGGATTGGGACAGATACGCAGTATTTT. It codes for CASSQSGIGTDTQYF.

This clone was picked up one time. The rearrangement uses TRBV14 and TRBJ2-1; 9 nucleotides match TRBD2. The CDR3 totals 15 residues. The V gene's germline CDR1 is SGHDN and CDR2 FVKESK. The V gene end was trimmed by 4 bases and the J gene end by 7 bases; junction bases not matched to a gene: 8. The CDR3 loop is CASSPRGSGRNEQFF. The CDR3 DNA follows: TGTGCCAGCAGCCCTCGGGGTAGCGGGAGAAATGAGCAGTTCTTC.

This sequence joins TRBV11-2 and TRBJ2-1; 9 bases line up with TRBD2. Germline loops: CDR1 SGHAT, CDR2 FQNNGV. The trim removed 3 bases at V and 1 base at J, leaving 1 base unmatched. This CDR3 spans 15 amino acids. CDR3 protein: CASSLSGRSYNEQFF. The CDR3 DNA follows: TGTGCCAGCAGCTTGAGCGGGAGGTCCTACAATGAGCAGTTCTTC.

V usage is TRBV29-1 and J usage is TRBJ1-2; 8 bases fit TRBD1. This CDR3 has 12 residues. Germline V CDR1 and CDR2: SQVTM, ANQGSEA. The CDR3 sequence: CSDRGFHYGYTF. In nucleotides, the CDR3 is TGCAGTGACAGGGGATTTCACTATGGCTACACCTTC.

The V gene is TRBV29-1, the J gene TRBJ2-7, with 11 bases fitting TRBD2. Germline V gives CDR1 SQVTM, CDR2 ANQGSEA. There are 13 residues in the CDR3. V lost 6 bases to trimming and J lost 3 bases; unmatched junction nucleotides: 4. CDR3 loop: CSVRGTSGYEQYF. CDR3 in DNA: TGCAGCGTCCGCGGGACTAGCGGCTACGAGCAGTACTTC.

The chain recombines TRBV5-5 with TRBJ2-5; D uncertain. This CDR3 is 11 amino acids long. CDR1 is SGHKS, CDR2 YYEKEE, per germline (reference sequence). V shed 2 bases and J shed 4 bases, with 3 bases lying between them. The CDR3 region has the DNA TGTGCCAGCAGCTTTGTAGAGACCCAGTACTTC. Amino acids: CASSFVETQYF.

The chain has TRBV27 and TRBJ2-7, with 7 bases that match TRBD1. This CDR3 is 14 amino acids long. CDR1 is MNHEY and CDR2 is SMNVEV in the germline V gene (reference sequence). Unmatched junction bases numbered 8, after V lost 5 bases and J lost 4 bases. CDR3 sequence (DNA): TGTGCCAGCAGTATAGGGACAGCACTTTACGAGCAGTACTTC. It translates to CASSIGTALYEQYF.

The chain is built from TRBV7-3 and TRBJ2-2; 8 bases fit TRBD2. Germline-derived CDR1 and CDR2 are SGHTA and FQGTGA. The length of the CDR3 is 17 residues. J lost 7 bases, V lost 1 base, and 11 bases had no gene match. CDR3 region: CASSLIWASGLHGELFF. The CDR3 DNA sequence: TGTGCCAGCAGCTTAATCTGGGCTAGCGGGCTCCACGGGGAGCTGTTTTTT. Variable domain in full (rest from reference TRBV7-3 and TRBJ2-2): GAGVSQTPSNKVTEKGKYVELRCDPISGHTALYWYRQSLGQGPEFLIYFQGTGAADDSGLPNDRFFAVRPEGSVSTLKIQRTERGDSAVYLCASSLIWASGLHGELFFGEGSRLTVL.

A single count supports this clone. DNA of the CDR3: TGTGCCAGCAGCGTAGTAGGACTAGCGGCATACAATGAGCAGTTCTTC. Translation: CASSVVGLAAYNEQFF. V and J are TRBV9 and TRBJ2-1; 10 positions match TRBD2. From germline, CDR1 is SGDLS and CDR2 YYNGEE. The CDR3 sequence is 16 residues long. The V and J ends lost 0 bases and 4 bases, in that order; junction bases with no gene match: 4.